The sequence of this T cell receptor beta chain was determined in a study of neoadjuvant anti-PD-1 for oral cavity cancer. Study-level background: Nivolumab at 3 mg/kg was mostly given biweekly, three to four doses, pre-surgery. Patients without progression got a fourth dose around day 43.

Time point given: after neoadjuvant nivolumab, at surgical resection. A note on this clone: Its specificity is unknown.

Study-level findings and limits: Post-nivolumab, blood T cell clonality was significantly elevated in non-responders.

Six replicates per PBMC sample, mostly from around 500 ng of genomic DNA. Method: immunoSEQ multiplex PCR; TCRdb's copy keeps in-frame clones and lacks some. The sample contains 14,000 or so clones, about 74% of which appear only once. The CDR3 loop spans 17 amino acids. Germline V lookup: CDR1 SNHLY, CDR2 FYNNEI. Trimming cost V 7 bases and J 2 bases; bases outside gene matches: 13. The receptor was isolated from a person between 35 and 79 years old with oral cavity squamous cell carcinoma. This rearrangement joins TRBV2 to TRBJ2-2; 7 nucleotides align to TRBD2. This specimen consisted of PBMCs, obtained after nivolumab (anti-PD-1) treatment. The CDR3 DNA sequence: TGTGCCAGCAAGGGTACAAGGCTAGCGGTTAACACCGGGGAGCTGTTTTTT. This gives the protein CASKGTRLAVNTGELFF.